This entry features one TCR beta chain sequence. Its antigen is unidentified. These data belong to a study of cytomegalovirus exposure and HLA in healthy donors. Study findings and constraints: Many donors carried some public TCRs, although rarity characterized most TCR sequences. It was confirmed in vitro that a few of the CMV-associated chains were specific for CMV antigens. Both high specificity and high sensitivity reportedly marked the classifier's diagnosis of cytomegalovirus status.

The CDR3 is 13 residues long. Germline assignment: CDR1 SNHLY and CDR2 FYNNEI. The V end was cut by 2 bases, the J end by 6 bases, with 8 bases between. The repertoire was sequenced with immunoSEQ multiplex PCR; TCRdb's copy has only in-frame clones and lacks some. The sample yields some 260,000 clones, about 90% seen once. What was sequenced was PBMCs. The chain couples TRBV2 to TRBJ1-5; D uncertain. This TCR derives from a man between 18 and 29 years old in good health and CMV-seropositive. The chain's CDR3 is CASSELGGQPQHF. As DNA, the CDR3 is TGTGCCAGCAGTGAATTGGGCGGTCAGCCCCAGCATTTT.